Below are 27 T cell receptor beta chains sequenced from a single sample in a study of identifying expanded T cells in peripheral blood. Assay used: immunoSEQ multiplex PCR; TCRdb lists only in-frame clones, some missing. The table includes around 81,000 clones, approximately 84% detected once. The sequenced sample was blood. The receptors were gathered from a person aged 18 to 75 in good health.

The rearrangement joins TRBV7-2 to TRBJ2-2; 8 bases line up with TRBD2. V shed 2 bases and J 6 bases; nucleotides not matched to a gene: 8. There are 16 residues in the CDR3. Germline CDR1 is SGHTA and CDR2 is FQGNSA. CDR3 DNA: TGTGCCAGCAGCTTACGGGAGCGGGGGACTTCCGGGGAGCTGTTTTTT. Protein product: CASSLRERGTSGELFF.

This clone was recorded only once. The chain has TRBV9 and TRBJ1-4; tentatively, D is TRBD1 (5 bases). This CDR3 has 16 amino acids. Trimming shortened V by 4 bases and J by 6 bases, and 19 bases separated the two germline ends. Germline CDR1 is SGDLS and CDR2 is YYNGEE. CDR3 in DNA: TGTGCCAGCAGCCCCTTTCGGGGGACGTCTCATGAAAAACTGTTTTTT. Translation: CASSPFRGTSHEKLFF. Full variable domain (remainder filled in from reference TRBV9 and TRBJ1-4): DSGVTQTPKHLITATGQRVTLRCSPRSGDLSVYWYQQSLDQGLQFLIQYYNGEERAKGNILERFSAQQFPDLHSELNLSSLELGDSALYFCASSPFRGTSHEKLFFGSGTQLSVL.

The chain combines TRBV7-6 with TRBJ2-2; D perhaps matches TRBD1 (6 bases). The CDR3 extends over 15 amino acids. Germline CDR1 is SGHVS and CDR2 is FNYEAQ. V was pared by 2 bases and J by 4 bases, with 11 bases between. CDR3 in amino acids: CASSLSVQGTGELFF. Here the CDR3 DNA reads TGTGCCAGCAGCTTAAGTGTACAGGGCACCGGGGAGCTGTTTTTT.

The chain couples TRBV5-6 to TRBJ1-2; unclear D gene. The CDR3 loop spans 12 amino acids. Looked up from germline, CDR1 is SGHDT and CDR2 is YYEEEE. Trimming stripped 0 bases from V and 8 bases from J, with 8 bases between. The CDR3 nucleotides read TGTGCCAGCAGCTTGGGGGCGGACGGCTACACCTTC. It translates to CASSLGADGYTF.

The chain carries TRBV19 and TRBJ1-5; D gene uncertain. Per the germline V gene, CDR1 is LNHDA and CDR2 is SQIVND (reference sequence). The CDR3 runs 15 residues. Trimming cost V 5 bases and J 7 bases, with 18 bases left between them. The CDR3 DNA is TGTGCCAGTAGTGACGAGGGATGGTGGCAGCAGCCCCAGCATTTT. Its protein product is CASSDEGWWQQPQHF.

The chain employs TRBV2 and TRBJ2-7; D is undetermined. The V end was cut by 5 bases, the J end by 6 bases, with 8 bases between. CDR1 is SNHLY, CDR2 FYNNEI, per germline. The CDR3 runs 11 residues. The CDR3 protein is CASSKTAEQYF. The CDR3 DNA reads as TGTGCCAGCAGTAAAACAGCCGAGCAGTACTTC.

V usage is TRBV6-5 and J usage is TRBJ1-1, with unresolved D. Germline loops: CDR1 MNHEY, CDR2 SVGAGI. The V and J ends lost 0 bases and 5 bases respectively, with 10 bases between them. CDR3 size: 14 residues. The chain's CDR3 is CASSYSWAGTEAFF. The CDR3 region has the DNA TGTGCCAGCAGTTACTCGTGGGCTGGTACTGAAGCTTTCTTT.

The rearrangement joins TRBV27 to TRBJ1-5, with 8 bases identical to TRBD1. The CDR3 sequence is 15 residues long. J lost 3 bases, V lost 5 bases, and 6 bases had no gene match. Germline CDR1 and CDR2: MNHEY and SMNVEV (reference sequence). CDR3 loop: CASSPRTGFNQPQHF. CDR3 DNA sequence: TGTGCCAGCAGTCCGAGGACAGGGTTCAATCAGCCCCAGCATTTT.

V and J are TRBV10-3 and TRBJ1-1; 9 bases align to TRBD1. Per the germline V gene, CDR1 is ENHRY and CDR2 is SYGVKD. The V and J ends lost 3 bases and 1 base, in that order; junction bases with no gene match: 12. CDR3 length: 18 amino acids. CDR3 nucleotide sequence: TGTGCCATCAGTGACCGGGACAGGGTGAGGGATGGGAACACTGAAGCTTTCTTT. Its translation is CAISDRDRVRDGNTEAFF.

CDR3 region: CASSQEDERTAPGNEQFF. The DNA for the CDR3 is TGCGCCAGCAGCCAAGAAGATGAGCGGACCGCCCCGGGCAATGAGCAGTTCTTC. The rearrangement links TRBV4-3 to TRBJ2-1; D is possibly TRBD2 (5 bases). Germline values: CDR1 LGHNA, CDR2 YSLEER. V was clipped by 0 bases and J by 6 bases, with 21 bases between them. The CDR3 is 18 amino acids.

This clone was picked up a small number of times. This chain links TRBV4-3 with TRBJ2-2; 7 bases line up with TRBD2. CDR1 and CDR2 (germline): LGHNA, YSLEER. The V and J ends lost 4 bases and 4 bases, in that order; junction bases with no gene match: 9. The length of the CDR3 is 16 residues. DNA of the CDR3: TGCGCCAGCAGCCTCCGGGCAGGGACTATCACCGGGGAGCTGTTTTTT. The encoded protein is CASSLRAGTITGELFF.

This clone was observed a single time. J is TRBJ1-2 and V is TRBV2; 11 bases fit TRBD1. Germline CDR1 is SNHLY and CDR2 is FYNNEI. The CDR3 contains 13 residues. V lost 10 bases and J lost 7; bases outside the gene matches: 8. CDR3 in amino acids: CATQGQGALGYTF. CDR3 bases: TGTGCCACCCAAGGACAGGGGGCGCTTGGCTACACCTTC.

The chain employs TRBV29-1 and TRBJ2-1; D unclear. The CDR3 has 12 amino acids. V lost 2 bases, J lost 5 bases, and 7 bases lay in between. Germline values: CDR1 SQVTM, CDR2 ANQGSEA. CDR3 nucleotides: TGCAGCGTTGAATGGTCTAACAATGAGCAGTTCTTC. It yields the protein CSVEWSNNEQFF.

As for this clone: One end of the junction varies from germline; a read error may be responsible. The rearrangement uses TRBV20-1 and TRBJ1-2; 9 bases map to TRBD1. Germline CDR1 DFQATT, CDR2 SNEGSKA (reference sequence). The CDR3 contains 11 residues. In nucleotides, the CDR3 is TGCAGGGCTGGGACAGGGCACGTCATCGCCTTC. Its translation is CRAGTGHVIAF.

This chain connects TRBV5-6 to TRBJ2-7; 8 bases fit TRBD1. CDR1 and CDR2 (germline): SGHDT, YYEEEE. The CDR3 has 15 amino acids. The V gene end was trimmed by 4 bases and the J gene end by 3 bases; junction bases not matched to a gene: 9. As DNA, the CDR3 is TGTGCCAGCAGCGGAGGGTGGACAGGGAGCTACGAGCAGTACTTC. Its protein product is CASSGGWTGSYEQYF. The full variable domain, completed using reference TRBV5-6 and TRBJ2-7, is DAGVTQSPTHLIKTRGQQVTLRCSPKSGHDTVSWYQQALGQGPQFIFQYYEEEERQRGNFPDRFSGHQFPNYSSELNVNALLLGDSALYLCASSGGWTGSYEQYFGPGTRLTVT.

This chain connects TRBV29-1 to TRBJ2-3; D gene uncertain. Trimming left V 4 bases short and J 4 bases short, with 6 bases between. This CDR3 is 11 amino acids long. Germline V CDR1 and CDR2: SQVTM, ANQGSEA. CDR3 DNA: TGCAGCGTTGTGATAGCAGATACGCAGTATTTT. This encodes CSVVIADTQYF.

The chain uses TRBV5-6 and TRBJ1-5; D remains ambiguous. The germline gives CDR1 SGHDT, CDR2 YYEEEE. The CDR3 contains 16 residues. The V gene lost 4 bases and the J gene lost 3 bases, with 17 bases spanning the gap. CDR3 in amino acids: CASSLTSPGINQPQHF. Written as DNA, the CDR3 is TGTGCCAGCAGCCTTACAAGTCCTGGGATCAATCAGCCCCAGCATTTT. The full variable domain, its missing parts supplied by reference TRBV5-6 and TRBJ1-5, is DAGVTQSPTHLIKTRGQQVTLRCSPKSGHDTVSWYQQALGQGPQFIFQYYEEEERQRGNFPDRFSGHQFPNYSSELNVNALLLGDSALYLCASSLTSPGINQPQHFGDGTRLSIL.

The genes are TRBV5-1 and TRBJ2-1; 7 bases are shared with TRBD2. Unmatched junction bases numbered 4, after V lost 6 bases and J lost 4 bases. This CDR3 has 13 amino acids. Germline V CDR1 and CDR2: SGHRS, YFSETQ. As DNA, the CDR3 is TGCGCCAGCAAGGCGGGGGAGTACAATGAGCAGTTCTTC. Its translation: CASKAGEYNEQFF. The full variable domain, with the rest looked up from reference TRBV5-1 and TRBJ2-1, is KAGVTQTPRYLIKTRGQQVTLSCSPISGHRSVSWYQQTPGQGLQFLFEYFSETQRNKGNFPGRFSGRQFSNSRSEMNVSTLELGDSALYLCASKAGEYNEQFFGPGTRLTVL.

This clone was recorded once. The V call is TRBV5-6, the J call TRBJ2-5, with unresolved D. The CDR3 has 14 residues. V dropped 4 bases and J dropped 1 base, with 11 bases sitting between them. Germline V gene data show CDR1 as SGHDT and CDR2 as YYEEEE. CDR3 amino acids: CASSIQSTQETQYF. In DNA form, the CDR3 reads TGTGCCAGCAGCATCCAGAGCACCCAAGAGACCCAGTACTTC.

This chain joins TRBV19 and TRBJ2-5; 11 bases agree with TRBD2. The V segment lost 3 bases and the J segment 4 bases; nucleotides outside the gene matches: 7. The CDR3 spans 16 residues. Germline-derived CDR1 and CDR2 are LNHDA and SQIVND (reference sequence). The CDR3 is CASSIHPTSGVETQYF. CDR3 DNA: TGTGCCAGTAGTATTCACCCGACTAGCGGGGTAGAGACCCAGTACTTC.

This chain links TRBV7-9 with TRBJ2-2; D ambiguous. Per germline, CDR1 SEHNR and CDR2 FQNEAQ (reference sequence). V shed 0 bases and J shed 7 bases, with 9 bases lying between them. This CDR3 region has 14 residues. Here the CDR3 DNA reads TGTGCCAGCAGCTTAGCGCAAGGTTTCGGGGAGCTGTTTTTT. Protein product: CASSLAQGFGELFF. Looking up the rest from reference TRBV7-9 and TRBJ2-2 gives the full variable domain: DTGVSQNPRHKITKRGQNVTFRCDPISEHNRLYWYRQTLGQGPEFLTYFQNEAQLEKSRLLSDRFSAERPKGSFSTLEIQRTEQGDSAMYLCASSLAQGFGELFFGEGSRLTVL.

The J gene is TRBJ1-2, the V gene TRBV7-9, with D perhaps TRBD1 (6 bases). The CDR3 loop spans 17 amino acids. The V end was cut by 4 bases, the J end by 4 bases, with 22 bases between. Germline V gene sequence: CDR1 SEHNR, CDR2 FQNEAQ (reference sequence). This CDR3 is CASSSSAATGETYGYTF. The CDR3 nucleotides are TGTGCCAGCAGCTCTTCGGCAGCGACAGGAGAAACCTATGGCTACACCTTC.

V is TRBV7-9 and J is TRBJ1-1; possibly TRBD1 for D (6 bases). Trimming stripped 5 bases from V and 0 bases from J, with 13 bases between. The CDR3 is made up of 15 amino acids. Germline V lookup: CDR1 SEHNR, CDR2 FQNEAQ (reference sequence). This CDR3 reads CASSPGRGLNTEAFF. CDR3 bases: TGTGCCAGCAGCCCAGGCAGGGGCCTGAACACTGAAGCTTTCTTT.

This sequence joins TRBV6-5 and TRBJ2-3; TRBD2 is a possible D gene (6 bases). Trimming removed 6 bases at V and 5 bases at J, with 12 bases between. CDR3 size: 13 residues. The V gene's germline CDR1 is MNHEY and CDR2 SVGAGI. The CDR3 DNA reads TGTGCCAGCAGGCCCTACGGGGGAGATACGCAGTATTTT. Translated: CASRPYGGDTQYF.

The genes are TRBV6-6 and TRBJ2-7; maybe TRBD1 (6 bases). The CDR3 is 14 amino acids. V lost 0 bases and J lost 5, with 11 bases in between. From germline, CDR1 is MNHNY and CDR2 SVGAGI (reference sequence). CDR3 loop: CASSYSGTSHEQYF. The CDR3 nucleotides read TGTGCCAGCAGTTACTCCGGGACATCACACGAGCAGTACTTC.

The chain recombines TRBV27 with TRBJ2-5; 7 nucleotides match TRBD2. The J segment lost 5 bases and the V segment lost 6 bases, leaving 9 bases of the junction unmatched. CDR1 and CDR2 from the germline V gene are MNHEY and SMNVEV (reference sequence). This CDR3 spans 14 amino acids. DNA of the CDR3: TGTGCCAGCAGGACCCTACTTAGCGGGGAGACCCAGTACTTC. This sequence encodes CASRTLLSGETQYF.

The chain uses TRBV6-5 and TRBJ1-4; D is perhaps TRBD1 (6 bases). This CDR3 region has 15 residues. Trimming took 3 bases from V and 2 from J, leaving 10 bases between them. Germline V gives CDR1 MNHEY, CDR2 SVGAGI. The CDR3 sequence is CASSYLGGTNEKLFF. The CDR3 nucleotides read TGTGCCAGCAGTTATTTGGGGGGCACTAATGAAAAACTGTTTTTT.